The 13 T cell receptor beta chains below come from one sample, sequenced in a study of T cells in women clearing cervical HPV infection (dated by TCRdb to the late 2010s). Library preparation used the immunoSEQ multiplex PCR assay. This is the immuneACCESS table as TCRdb keeps it, with only in-frame sequences that have V and J called. A part of the clones is gone; compared with another copy, unresolved V genes explain less than half, and the rest is unexplained. The table of this sample itemizes about 34,000 clones. The biggest ten clones account for approximately 1.5% of the sample. Sequencing was carried out using blood buffy coat. These receptors were collected from a woman aged 18 to 75 with a cervical HPV16 infection that either progressed to CIN3+ or cleared (not recorded which).

Notes on this clone: Compared with germline, one end of the junction differs, possibly owing to a read error. The read falls 3 residues short of the CDR3 end, and the missing part is taken from the germline J gene. The sample contains more than one DNA sequence encoding this CDR3. This chain connects TRBV19 to TRBJ1-3; 10 bases agree with TRBD1. Germline V CDR1 and CDR2: LNHDA, SQIVND (reference sequence). The CDR3 runs 16 residues. The CDR3 bases that were read are TGTGCCAGTAGTACCAGACAGGGGGCGGGTGGAAACACT. Encoded protein: CASSTRQGAGGNT. The complete CDR3 protein is CASSTRQGAGGNTIYF.

Concerning this clone: The observed sequence ends 3 residues before the CDR3 terminus, with the missing tail filled in from the germline J gene. V usage is TRBV5-1 and J usage is TRBJ1-6; a weak D match, TRBD1 (6 bases). V was clipped by 7 bases and J by 8 bases, with 16 bases between them. This CDR3 has 14 amino acids. CDR1 and CDR2 from the germline V gene are SGHRS and YFSETQ. CDR3 loop: CASGSAGADSPLHF. The part of the CDR3 DNA that was read is TGCGCCAGCGGATCAGCAGGGGCGGATTCACCC.

Concerning this clone: The read terminates 3 residues before the CDR3 end, so the remaining end is supplied by the germline J gene. The genes are TRBV5-1 and TRBJ2-7, with D tentatively TRBD1 (6 bases). Germline CDR1 reads SGHRS; CDR2 reads YFSETQ. Trimming took 4 bases from V and 1 from J, leaving 15 bases between them. CDR3 length equals 15 residues. Partial CDR3 DNA: TGCGCCAGCAGCCCTACTCCGGGACAATCCTACGAG. Translated: CASSPTPGQSYE. The CDR3 in its entirety is CASSPTPGQSYEQYF. Drawing the rest from reference TRBV5-1 and TRBJ2-7, the complete variable domain is KAGVTQTPRYLIKTRGQQVTLSCSPISGHRSVSWYQQTPGQGLQFLFEYFSETQRNKGNFPGRFSGRQFSNSRSEMNVSTLELGDSALYLCASSPTPGQSYEQYFGPGTRLTVT.

CDR3 region: CASSLSVSYEQYF. The part of the CDR3 DNA that was read is TGTGCCAGCAGCTTATCCGTTTCCTACGAG. The chain joins TRBV7-9 to TRBJ2-7; no firm D call. Sequencing ends 3 residues short of the CDR3 end; the germline J gene provides the rest. The CDR3 has 13 residues. The V end was cut by 2 bases, the J end by 1 base, with 6 bases between. Germline values: CDR1 SEHNR, CDR2 FQNEAQ (reference sequence).

Of note for this clone: The read ends 3 residues shy of where the CDR3 ends; the end is completed using the germline J gene. The chain links TRBV5-1 to TRBJ1-1; 7 bases match TRBD1. CDR1 and CDR2 from the germline V gene are SGHRS and YFSETQ. The CDR3 spans 15 residues. J lost 0 bases, V lost 0 bases, and 2 bases had no gene match. The covered CDR3 bases are TGCGCCAGCAGCTTGGAAAGGGGGCTGAACACTGAA. Translated: CASSLERGLNTE. The complete CDR3 sequence is CASSLERGLNTEAFF.

In regard to this clone: Read data end 3 residues before the CDR3 end; the end is taken from the germline J gene. The rearrangement links TRBV19 to TRBJ2-3; D not resolved. The CDR3 loop spans 13 amino acids. V shed 1 base and J shed 2 bases, with 4 bases lying between them. The germline gives CDR1 LNHDA, CDR2 SQIVND (reference sequence). CDR3 bases read: TGTGCCAGTAGTATAGGCGCCACAGATACG. Encoded protein: CASSIGATDT. The CDR3 as a whole reads CASSIGATDTQYF. Full variable domain (missing parts from reference TRBV19 and TRBJ2-3): DGGITQSPKYLFRKEGQNVTLSCEQNLNHDAMYWYRQDPGQGLRLIYYSQIVNDFQKGDIAEGYSVSREKKESFPLTVTSAQKNPTAFYLCASSIGATDTQYFGPGTRLTVL.

Worth noting for this clone: The CDR3 is cut off 3 residues early in the read; its end comes from the germline J gene. V is TRBV7-9 and J is TRBJ2-4; the D is unclear. The CDR3 runs to 15 residues. Germline assignment: CDR1 SEHNR and CDR2 FQNEAQ (reference sequence). CDR3 amino acids: CASSPVGGYNYGQYF. CDR3 bases read: TGTGCCAGCAGCCCCGTCGGCGGTTATAACTATGGT.

Of note for this clone: The read terminates 3 residues ahead of where the CDR3 ends, so the germline J gene completes it. V usage is TRBV5-1 and J usage is TRBJ2-7, with 10 bases matching TRBD2. The trim removed 0 bases at V and 0 bases at J, leaving 3 bases unmatched. Looked up from germline, CDR1 is SGHRS and CDR2 is YFSETQ. The CDR3 loop spans 16 amino acids. The sequenced CDR3 bases are TGCGCCAGCAGCTTGGATGGACTAGCGGTCTCCTACGAG. Protein: CASSLDGLAVSYE. The whole CDR3 region reads CASSLDGLAVSYEQYF.

As regards this clone: The CDR3 extends 3 residues past the end of the read, so its final part is completed from the germline J gene. This chain uses TRBV6-2 or TRBV6-3 with TRBJ2-3, with D perhaps matching TRBD2 (5 bases). The length of the CDR3 is 13 residues. Germline assignment: CDR1 MNHEY and CDR2 SVGEGT. The part of the CDR3 DNA that was read is TGTGCCAGCAGTTACTCGAGGGTGGAGACG. Translated, it gives CASSYSRVET. The full CDR3 protein is CASSYSRVETQYF.

Worth noting for this clone: The read ends 3 residues early relative to the CDR3; the germline J gene fills the gap. The V gene is TRBV18, the J gene TRBJ2-3, with TRBD1 matching over 9 bases. CDR3 size: 16 residues. CDR1 and CDR2 from the germline V gene are KGHSH and LQKENI. The CDR3 DNA, read in part, is TGTGCCAGCTCACCGACGGGACAGGGAGTGGAAGAGACG. Translating it yields CASSPTGQGVEET. From start to end, the CDR3 is CASSPTGQGVEETQYF.

For this clone: The read terminates 3 residues ahead of where the CDR3 ends, so the germline J gene completes it. The V gene is TRBV11-3, the J gene TRBJ2-3, with 7 bases aligning to TRBD2. Looked up from germline, CDR1 is SGHNT and CDR2 is YENEEA. The CDR3 covers 14 residues. Trimming cost V 3 bases and J 3 bases; bases outside gene matches: 3. The CDR3 spells CASSLTSTTDTQYF. The part of the CDR3 DNA that was read is TGTGCCAGCAGCTTGACTAGCACTACAGATACG.

Note on this clone: The read halts 3 residues ahead of the CDR3 end, with the missing end drawn from the germline J gene. This chain uses TRBV30 with TRBJ2-3; unclear D gene. Germline CDR1 GTSNPN, CDR2 SVGIG (reference sequence). Trimming pared 3 bases from V and 2 bases from J, leaving 12 bases between. The CDR3 totals 14 residues. The CDR3 DNA, read in part, is TGTGCCTGGAGACGTTCTTCACTCACAGATACG. Translating gives CAWRRSSLTDT. The CDR3 in full is CAWRRSSLTDTQYF.

Notes on this clone: The read gets to within 3 residues of the CDR3 end, and the germline J gene fills in the rest. The chain joins TRBV6-1 to TRBJ1-1; D ambiguous. V lost 0 bases, J lost 5 bases, and 19 bases lay in between. The CDR3 totals 17 residues. Germline CDR1 and CDR2: MNHNS and SASEGT. The CDR3 is CASSEALGSLLYTEAFF. The part of the CDR3 DNA that was read is TGTGCCAGCAGTGAAGCATTGGGCAGTCTTTTGTATACTGAA.